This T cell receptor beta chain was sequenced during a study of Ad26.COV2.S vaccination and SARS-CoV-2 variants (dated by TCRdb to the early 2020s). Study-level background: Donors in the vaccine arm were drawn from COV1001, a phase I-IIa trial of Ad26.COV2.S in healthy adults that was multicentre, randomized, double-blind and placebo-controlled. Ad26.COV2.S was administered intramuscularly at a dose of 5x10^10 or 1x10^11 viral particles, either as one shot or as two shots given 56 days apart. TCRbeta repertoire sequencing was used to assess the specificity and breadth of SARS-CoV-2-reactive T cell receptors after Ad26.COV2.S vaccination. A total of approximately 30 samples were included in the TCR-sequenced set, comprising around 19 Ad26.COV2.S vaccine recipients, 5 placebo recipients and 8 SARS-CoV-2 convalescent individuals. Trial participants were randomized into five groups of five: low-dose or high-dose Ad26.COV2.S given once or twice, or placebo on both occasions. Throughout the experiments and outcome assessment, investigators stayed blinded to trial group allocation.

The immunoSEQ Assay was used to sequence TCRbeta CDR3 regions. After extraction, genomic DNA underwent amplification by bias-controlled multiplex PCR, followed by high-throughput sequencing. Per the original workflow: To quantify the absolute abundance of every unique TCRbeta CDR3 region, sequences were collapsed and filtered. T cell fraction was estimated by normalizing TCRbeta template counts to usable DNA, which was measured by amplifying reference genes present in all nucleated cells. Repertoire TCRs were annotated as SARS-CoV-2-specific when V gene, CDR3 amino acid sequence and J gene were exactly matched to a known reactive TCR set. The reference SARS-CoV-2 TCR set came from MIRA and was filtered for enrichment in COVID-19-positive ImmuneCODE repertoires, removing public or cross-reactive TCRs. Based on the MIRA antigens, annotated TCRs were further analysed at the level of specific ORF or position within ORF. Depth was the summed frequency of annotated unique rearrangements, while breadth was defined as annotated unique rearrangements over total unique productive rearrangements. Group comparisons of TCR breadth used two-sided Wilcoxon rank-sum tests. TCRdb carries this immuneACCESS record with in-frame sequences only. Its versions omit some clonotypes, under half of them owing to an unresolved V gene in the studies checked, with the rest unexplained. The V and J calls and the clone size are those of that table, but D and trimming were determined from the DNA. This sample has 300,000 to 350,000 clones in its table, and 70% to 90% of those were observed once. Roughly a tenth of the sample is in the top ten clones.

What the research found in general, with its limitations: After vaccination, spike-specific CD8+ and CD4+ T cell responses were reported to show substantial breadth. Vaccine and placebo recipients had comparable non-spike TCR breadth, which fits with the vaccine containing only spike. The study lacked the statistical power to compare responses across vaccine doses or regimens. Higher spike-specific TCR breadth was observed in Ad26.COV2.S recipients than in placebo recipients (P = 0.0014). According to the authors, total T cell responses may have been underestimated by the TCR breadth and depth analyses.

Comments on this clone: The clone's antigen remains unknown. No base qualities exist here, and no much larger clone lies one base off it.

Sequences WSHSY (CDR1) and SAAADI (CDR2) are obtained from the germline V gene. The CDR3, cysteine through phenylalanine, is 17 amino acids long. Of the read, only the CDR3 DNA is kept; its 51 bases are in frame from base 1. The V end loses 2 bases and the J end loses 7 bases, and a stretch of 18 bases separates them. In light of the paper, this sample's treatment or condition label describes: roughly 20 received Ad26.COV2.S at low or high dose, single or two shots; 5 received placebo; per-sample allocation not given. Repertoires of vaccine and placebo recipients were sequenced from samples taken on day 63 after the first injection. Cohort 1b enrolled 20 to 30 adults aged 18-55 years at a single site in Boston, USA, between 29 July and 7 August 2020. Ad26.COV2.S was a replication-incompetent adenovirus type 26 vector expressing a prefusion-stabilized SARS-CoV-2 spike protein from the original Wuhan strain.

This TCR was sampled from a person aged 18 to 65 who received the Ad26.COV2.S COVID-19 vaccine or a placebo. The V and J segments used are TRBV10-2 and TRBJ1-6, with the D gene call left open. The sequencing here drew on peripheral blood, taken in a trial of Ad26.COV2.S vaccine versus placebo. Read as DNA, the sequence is TGCGCCAGCAGTGAGCATTTGGCAGGATCCCAAAATTCACCCCTCCACTTT. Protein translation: CASSEHLAGSQNSPLHF.